These T cell receptor beta chains were read from a single sample in a study of T cell responses to AZD1222 COVID-19 vaccine. The table came from immunoSEQ multiplex PCR; TCRdb's copy has only in-frame clones and leaves some out. This sample has over 100,000 clones; approximately 91% occur once, and the top ten carry around 0.98%. Sequencing was performed on peripheral blood, taken 28 days after the second AZD1222 dose. The receptors stem from an adult who received the AZD1222 COVID-19 vaccine. Each CDR3 is given with its conserved first and last residue. D genes are given only for firm matches. Some rows have no size entry. The others give once, few or many, or a class for an expanded clone.

J gene	CDR3 length	D gene	V gene	clone size	CDR3 DNA	CDR3 protein
TRBJ1-5	13	NA	TRBV7-9	NA	TGTGCCAGCAGCCTCTCCAGCAATCAGCCCCAGCATTTT	CASSLSSNQPQHF
TRBJ2-7	14	TRBD1	TRBV6-5	NA	TGTGCCAGCAGCAGGGACAGGCTCTCCTACGAGCAGTACTTC	CASSRDRLSYEQYF
TRBJ2-7	18	TRBD2	TRBV5-6	NA	TGTGCCAGCAGCTCCAAGGGACTAGCGGGAGGGTTCTACTACGAGCAGTACTTC	CASSSKGLAGGFYYEQYF
TRBJ1-1	19	TRBD1	TRBV3-1/TRBV3-2	NA	TGTGCTAAAAAGAGATCTTACAGGGGGAGCGAGCGAATGAACACTGAAGCTTTCTTT	CAKKRSYRGSERMNTEAFF
TRBJ1-4	16	TRBD1	TRBV4-1	NA	TGCGCCAGCAGCTGGATATGGGGGACAGGGGACGAAAAACTGTTTTTT	CASSWIWGTGDEKLFF
TRBJ1-5	18	TRBD1	TRBV19	NA	TGTGCCAGTAGTATCGGTATACAACAGGGGTATAGCAATCAGCCCCAGCATTTT	CASSIGIQQGYSNQPQHF
TRBJ1-1	13	NA	TRBV19	NA	TGTGCCAGTAGTAAGGCTGAAAACACTGAAGCTTTCTTT	CASSKAENTEAFF
TRBJ1-2	15	NA	TRBV21-1	NA	TGTGCCAGCAGCAATTTTTCGCGACAGGGGGATGGCTACACCTTC	CASSNFSRQGDGYTF
TRBJ1-3	15	NA	TRBV4-1	NA	TGCGCCAGCAGCCAACCCCGGGCGGCTGGAAACACCATATATTTT	CASSQPRAAGNTIYF
TRBJ2-7	12	NA	TRBV29-1	NA	TGCAGCGTTGTAGGCAGCCCCTACGAGCAGTACTTC	CSVVGSPYEQYF
TRBJ2-2	13	NA	TRBV13	NA	TGTGCCAGCAGCTTAGGGGCGGCCGGGGAGCTGTTTTTT	CASSLGAAGELFF
TRBJ2-2	15	NA	TRBV6-1	NA	TGTGCCAGCAGTGAAGCCCACATAGTAACCGGGGAGCTGTTTTTT	CASSEAHIVTGELFF
TRBJ2-5	15	NA	TRBV5-5	NA	TGTGCCAGCAGCTTGGCATACAATTCCCAAGAGACCCAGTACTTC	CASSLAYNSQETQYF
TRBJ1-2	15	NA	TRBV15	NA	TGTGCCACCAGCACCGACCGGTCGAGCTTCTATGGCTACACCTTC	CATSTDRSSFYGYTF
TRBJ1-5	17	TRBD1	TRBV19	once	TGTGCCAGTAGTATCGAGGGGAGACAGGGCATCAATCAGCCCCAGCATTTT	CASSIEGRQGINQPQHF
TRBJ1-3	14	NA	TRBV2	NA	TGTGCCAGCATACAGGGTGACTCTGGAAACACCATATATTTT	CASIQGDSGNTIYF
TRBJ2-1	16	TRBD2	TRBV5-1	NA	TGCGCCAGCAGCCCGATGGGCGGGAGGGCCTACAATGAGCAGTTCTTC	CASSPMGGRAYNEQFF
TRBJ2-2	11	NA	TRBV10-3	NA	TGTGCCATTACCGGGACCGGGGAGCTGTTTTTT	CAITGTGELFF
TRBJ1-2	14	NA	TRBV3-1/TRBV3-2	NA	TGTGCCAGCAGCCAGGGCAGGGTTTCTCATGGCTACACCTTC	CASSQGRVSHGYTF
TRBJ2-3	13	TRBD2	TRBV30	few	TGTGCCCGGGCGGGAGGTTTGGAGGGTACGCAGTATTTT	CARAGGLEGTQYF
TRBJ1-5	16	TRBD1	TRBV4-2	NA	TGTGCCAGCAGCCAAGATCTGGACAGGGGCAATCAGCCCCAGCATTTT	CASSQDLDRGNQPQHF
TRBJ2-6	18	TRBD1	TRBV19	NA	TGTGCCAGTAGTGCCGGGACAGGGGGCTTCTCCGGGGCCAACGTCCTGACTTTC	CASSAGTGGFSGANVLTF
TRBJ1-1	15	TRBD1	TRBV5-1	NA	TGCGCCAGCAGCCCGGACAGGAAGATGAACACTGAAGCTTTCTTT	CASSPDRKMNTEAFF